The 20 T cell receptor beta chains given below trace back to one sample, sequenced in a study of cytomegalovirus exposure and HLA in healthy donors. The PCR had 60 Vbeta and 13 Jbeta primers. Clones were sequenced by immunoSEQ multiplex PCR, and TCRdb holds only the in-frame ones, with some missing. In the table there are about 130,000 clones, roughly four fifths of which are singletons. Specimen: PBMCs. The receptors come from a man aged 30 to 39 in good health and CMV-seronegative.

The chain couples TRBV4-1 to TRBJ2-3; a possible D gene is TRBD2 (6 bases). The CDR3 sequence is 13 residues long. CDR1 is MGHRA and CDR2 is YSYEKL in the germline V gene. Trimming removed 2 bases from V and 6 bases from J, with 9 bases in between. CDR3 nucleotides: TGCGCCAGCAGCCAAATTCTAGCGGATACGCAGTATTTT. This translates into CASSQILADTQYF.

CDR3 sequence: CSVVLSNTEAFF. As DNA, the CDR3 is TGCAGCGTCGTTCTATCAAACACTGAAGCTTTCTTT. The chain joins TRBV29-1 to TRBJ1-1; D ambiguous. Germline assignment: CDR1 SQVTM and CDR2 ANQGSEA. CDR3 size: 12 residues. Deletions cut 6 bases from V and 2 bases from J, with 10 bases between.

The chain recombines TRBV6-1 with TRBJ1-1; 9 bases map to TRBD1. The CDR3 runs 14 residues. V was pared by 6 bases and J by 5 bases, with 7 bases of the junction left unmatched. Germline loops: CDR1 MNHNS, CDR2 SASEGT. The CDR3 nucleotides read TGTGCCAGCAGGACGGACAGGGGTAATACTGAAGCTTTCTTT. This translates into CASRTDRGNTEAFF.

There are a few counts of this clone. The CDR3 sequence: CASSTWDSKSGANVLTF. The CDR3 DNA reads TGTGCCAGCAGCACCTGGGACAGCAAATCTGGGGCCAACGTCCTGACTTTC. The V call is TRBV7-3, the J call TRBJ2-6; 7 bases fit TRBD1. Trimming removed 5 bases from V and 1 base from J; junction bases left unmatched: 8. The CDR3 consists of 17 residues. Looked up from germline, CDR1 is SGHTA and CDR2 is FQGTGA.

J is TRBJ2-1 and V is TRBV19; D is possibly TRBD1 (5 bases). Looked up from germline, CDR1 is LNHDA and CDR2 is SQIVND (reference sequence). This CDR3 has 15 amino acids. The V end lost 6 bases, the J end lost 3 bases, and 15 bases lay between the germline ends. The CDR3 spells CASRAGAVGYNEQFF. CDR3 DNA: TGTGCCAGTAGGGCTGGGGCGGTTGGCTACAATGAGCAGTTCTTC.

The rearrangement joins TRBV5-1 to TRBJ2-3; TRBD2 is a possible D gene (5 bases). Trimming took 1 base from V and 5 from J, leaving 11 bases between them. The germline CDR1 and CDR2 sequences are SGHRS and YFSETQ. The CDR3 sequence is 14 residues long. CDR3 DNA sequence: TGCGCCAGCAGCTTGATGCGGAGGATAGATACGCAGTATTTT. It codes for CASSLMRRIDTQYF.

This clone has a handful of counts. The J gene is TRBJ1-2, the V gene TRBV13, with TRBD1 matching over 7 bases. Germline lookup yields CDR1 PRHDT and CDR2 FYEKMQ (reference sequence). This CDR3 contains 15 residues. V gave up 4 bases and J gave up 5 bases; unmatched junction bases: 10. The CDR3 sequence: CASSSTGQVNYGYTF. CDR3 in DNA: TGTGCCAGCAGCTCCACCGGACAGGTCAATTATGGCTACACCTTC.

The CDR3 region is CASSLLAVSTDTQYF. CDR3 bases: TGTGCCAGCAGCTTATTAGCGGTTAGCACAGATACGCAGTATTTT. The rearrangement links TRBV7-2 to TRBJ2-3; tentatively, D is TRBD2 (6 bases). In germline, CDR1 is SGHTA, CDR2 FQGNSA. Trimming pared 2 bases from V and 0 bases from J, leaving 9 bases between. This CDR3 is built from 15 residues.

The V and J genes are TRBV5-4 and TRBJ2-1; 8 bases line up with TRBD2. The CDR3 extends over 16 amino acids. The junction had 6 bases not matched to a gene; V was cut back by 0 bases and J by 4 bases. CDR1 is SGHNT, CDR2 YYREEE, per germline (reference sequence). The CDR3 spells CASSLAGAGGYNEQFF. For the CDR3, the DNA is TGTGCCAGCAGCTTGGCCGGGGCGGGAGGTTACAATGAGCAGTTCTTC.

The chain combines TRBV11-3 with TRBJ2-1, with 9 bases fitting TRBD1. The CDR3 runs 15 residues. Unmatched junction bases numbered 7, after V lost 5 bases and J lost 5 bases. In germline, CDR1 is SGHNT, CDR2 YENEEA. CDR3 coding DNA: TGTGCCAGCAGCCACAGGGGGCTGGGGAACAATGAGCAGTTCTTC. Protein sequence: CASSHRGLGNNEQFF.

The V gene is TRBV4-1, the J gene TRBJ1-2, with TRBD1 as a possible D gene (6 bases). The CDR3 is made up of 15 amino acids. Deletions cut 0 bases from V and 4 bases from J, with 12 bases between. Germline V CDR1 and CDR2: MGHRA, YSYEKL. CDR3 sequence (DNA): TGCGCCAGCAGCCAAGATCTAACGGACAGCTATGGCTACACCTTC. Encoded protein: CASSQDLTDSYGYTF.

The chain recombines TRBV1 with TRBJ1-5; TRBD1, the D gene given by the table, was not confirmed from the DNA. TRBV1 represents a pseudogene. The CDR3 loop spans 18 amino acids. The CDR3 protein is CTRQDQGLSWVSNQPQHF. CDR3 nucleotides: TGCACCAGGCAGGACCAGGGGCTTAGCTGGGTTAGCAATCAGCCCCAGCATTTT.

The chain links TRBV7-6 to TRBJ2-7; 14 positions agree with TRBD2. V shed 4 bases and J 7 bases; nucleotides not matched to a gene: 6. The CDR3 contains 15 residues. Germline V gene data show CDR1 as SGHVS and CDR2 as FNYEAQ. The CDR3 loop is CASSSAGLAGGEQYF. Written as DNA, the CDR3 is TGTGCCAGCAGCTCCGCCGGACTAGCGGGAGGAGAGCAGTACTTC.

V gene TRBV5-4 combines with J gene TRBJ1-2; perhaps TRBD1 as D (6 bases). Germline V gene sequence: CDR1 SGHNT, CDR2 YYREEE (reference sequence). Trimming removed 3 bases at V and 4 bases at J, with 13 bases between. The CDR3 loop spans 14 amino acids. In DNA, the CDR3 is TGTGCCAGCAGCTCGGACAGTCAGATCTATGGCTACACCTTC. Encoded protein: CASSSDSQIYGYTF.

The rearrangement uses TRBV6-6 and TRBJ2-3, with D possibly TRBD2 on 7 matching bases. Germline V gene sequence: CDR1 MNHNY, CDR2 SVGAGI (reference sequence). This CDR3 has 15 amino acids. V dropped 2 bases and J dropped 6 bases, with 15 bases sitting between them. In DNA form, the CDR3 reads TGTGCCAGCAGTTACATTGGGGGGGCGGGGGATACGCAGTATTTT. Translating gives CASSYIGGAGDTQYF.

V and J are TRBV7-2 and TRBJ1-2; possible D gene TRBD1, 6 bases. Germline CDR1 SGHTA, CDR2 FQGNSA. The germline V and J ends were trimmed by 5 bases and 5 bases, with 12 bases remaining between them. This CDR3 contains 13 residues. CDR3 coding DNA: TGTGCCAGCAGCAGCGACAGGACATATGGCTACACCTTC. This gives the protein CASSSDRTYGYTF.

V usage is TRBV5-1 and J usage is TRBJ1-1; TRBD1 agrees at 8 bases. The V segment lost 4 bases and the J segment 0 bases; nucleotides outside the gene matches: 2. Germline V gene data show CDR1 as SGHRS and CDR2 as YFSETQ. The CDR3 has 14 amino acids. CDR3 sequence reads: CASSPDRVNTEAFF. The CDR3 nucleotides are TGCGCCAGCAGCCCGGACAGGGTGAACACTGAAGCTTTCTTT. The full variable domain, its missing parts supplied by reference TRBV5-1 and TRBJ1-1, is KAGVTQTPRYLIKTRGQQVTLSCSPISGHRSVSWYQQTPGQGLQFLFEYFSETQRNKGNFPGRFSGRQFSNSRSEMNVSTLELGDSALYLCASSPDRVNTEAFFGQGTRLTVV.

Comments on this clone: Other nucleotide sequences in the sample specify the same CDR3. The chain is built from TRBV4-1 and TRBJ1-5; D remains ambiguous. Germline values: CDR1 MGHRA, CDR2 YSYEKL. The CDR3 extends over 14 amino acids. V gave up 1 base and J gave up 5 bases, with 9 bases separating them. CDR3 residues: CASSQVGGDQPQHF. The CDR3 bases are TGCGCCAGCAGCCAAGTCGGAGGAGATCAGCCCCAGCATTTT.

The V call is TRBV5-1, the J call TRBJ2-3; D might be TRBD1 (6 bases). V lost 3 bases and J lost 0, with 14 bases in between. Per the germline V gene, CDR1 is SGHRS and CDR2 is YFSETQ. CDR3 length: 16 amino acids. This chain's CDR3 is CASSSTGLTSTDTQYF. The CDR3, as DNA: TGCGCCAGCAGCTCGACAGGATTAACTAGCACAGATACGCAGTATTTT.

The chain carries TRBV19 and TRBJ2-3; D perhaps matches TRBD1 (6 bases). The CDR3 covers 13 residues. Trimming shortened V by 4 bases and J by 8 bases, and 13 bases separated the two germline ends. Germline V lookup: CDR1 LNHDA, CDR2 SQIVND (reference sequence). CDR3 DNA sequence: TGTGCCAGTAGTACCCAGGACAGCGGTACGCAGTATTTT. Its protein product is CASSTQDSGTQYF.